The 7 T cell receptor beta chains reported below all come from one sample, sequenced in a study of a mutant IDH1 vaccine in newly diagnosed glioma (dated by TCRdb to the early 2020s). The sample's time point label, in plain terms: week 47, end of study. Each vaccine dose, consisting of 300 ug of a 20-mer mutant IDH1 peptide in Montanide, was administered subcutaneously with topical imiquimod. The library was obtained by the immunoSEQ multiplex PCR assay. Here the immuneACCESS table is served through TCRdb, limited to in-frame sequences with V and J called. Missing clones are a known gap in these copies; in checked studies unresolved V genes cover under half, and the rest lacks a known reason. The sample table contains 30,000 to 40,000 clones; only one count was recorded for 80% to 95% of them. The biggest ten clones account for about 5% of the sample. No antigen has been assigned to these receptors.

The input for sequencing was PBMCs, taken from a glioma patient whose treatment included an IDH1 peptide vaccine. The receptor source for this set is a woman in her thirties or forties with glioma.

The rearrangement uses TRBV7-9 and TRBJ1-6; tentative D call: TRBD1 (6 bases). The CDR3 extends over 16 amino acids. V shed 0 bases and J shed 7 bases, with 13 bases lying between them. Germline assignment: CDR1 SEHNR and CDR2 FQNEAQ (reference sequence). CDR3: CASSLALGGENSPLHF. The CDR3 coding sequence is TGTGCCAGCAGCTTAGCGTTGGGGGGCGAGAATTCACCCCTCCACTTT.

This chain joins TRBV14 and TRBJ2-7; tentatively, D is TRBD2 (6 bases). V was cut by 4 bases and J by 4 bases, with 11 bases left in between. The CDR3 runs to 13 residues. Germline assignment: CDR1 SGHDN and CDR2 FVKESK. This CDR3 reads CASSPGSLYEQYF. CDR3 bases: TGTGCCAGCAGCCCCGGGAGCCTTTACGAGCAGTACTTC.

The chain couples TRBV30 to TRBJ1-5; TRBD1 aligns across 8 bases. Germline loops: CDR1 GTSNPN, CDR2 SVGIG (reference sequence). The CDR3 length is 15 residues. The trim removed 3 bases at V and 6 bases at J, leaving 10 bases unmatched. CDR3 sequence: CAWSTMTGVLQPQHF. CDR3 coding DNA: TGTGCCTGGAGCACCATGACAGGGGTCCTTCAGCCCCAGCATTTT.

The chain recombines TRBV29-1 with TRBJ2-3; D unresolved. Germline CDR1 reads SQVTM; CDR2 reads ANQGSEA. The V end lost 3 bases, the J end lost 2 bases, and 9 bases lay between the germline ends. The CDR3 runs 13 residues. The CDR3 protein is CSVERQNTDTQYF. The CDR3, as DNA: TGCAGCGTTGAGAGGCAAAACACAGATACGCAGTATTTT.

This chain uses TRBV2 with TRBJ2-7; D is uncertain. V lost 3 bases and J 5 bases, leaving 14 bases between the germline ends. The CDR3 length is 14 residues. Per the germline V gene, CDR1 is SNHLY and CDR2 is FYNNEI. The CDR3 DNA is TGTGCCAGCAGTGATGGGCTAACCCTAGACGAGCAGTACTTC. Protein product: CASSDGLTLDEQYF.

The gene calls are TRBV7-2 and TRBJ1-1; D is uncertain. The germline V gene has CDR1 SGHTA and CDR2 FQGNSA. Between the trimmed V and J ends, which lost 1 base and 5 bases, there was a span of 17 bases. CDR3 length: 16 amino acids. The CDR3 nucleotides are TGTGCCAGCAGCTTAGTTGGTATGGCGGGGAAAACTGAAGCTTTCTTT. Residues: CASSLVGMAGKTEAFF.

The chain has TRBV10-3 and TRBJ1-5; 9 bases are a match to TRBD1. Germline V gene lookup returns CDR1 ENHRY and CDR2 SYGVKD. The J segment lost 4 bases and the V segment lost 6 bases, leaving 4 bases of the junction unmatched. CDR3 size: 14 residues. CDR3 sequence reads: CAISPQGANQPQHF. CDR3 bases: TGTGCCATCAGCCCACAGGGGGCGAATCAGCCCCAGCATTTT.